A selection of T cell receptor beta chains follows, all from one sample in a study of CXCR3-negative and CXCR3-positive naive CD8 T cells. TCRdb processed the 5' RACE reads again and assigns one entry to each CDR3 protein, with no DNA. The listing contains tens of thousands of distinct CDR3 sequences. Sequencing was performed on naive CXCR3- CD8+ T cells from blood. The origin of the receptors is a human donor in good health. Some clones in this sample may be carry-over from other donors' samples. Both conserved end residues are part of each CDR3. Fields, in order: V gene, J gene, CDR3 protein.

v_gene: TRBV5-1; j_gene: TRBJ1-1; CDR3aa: CASSLNGRTEAFF
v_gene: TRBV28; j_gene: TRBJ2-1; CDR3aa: CASSRTQTLSEQFF
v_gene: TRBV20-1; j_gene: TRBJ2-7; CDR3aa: CSAKPLLPRDRGYEQYF
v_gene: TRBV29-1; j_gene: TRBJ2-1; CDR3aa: CSVLYSGSSYNEQFF
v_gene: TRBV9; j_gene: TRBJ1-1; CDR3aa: CASSVGGGSTEAFF
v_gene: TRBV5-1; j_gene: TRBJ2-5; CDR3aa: CASTAKQGYQETQYF
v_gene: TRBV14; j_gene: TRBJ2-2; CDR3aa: CASSQLTGELFF
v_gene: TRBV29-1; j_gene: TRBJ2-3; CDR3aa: CSVDVGQGTDTQYF
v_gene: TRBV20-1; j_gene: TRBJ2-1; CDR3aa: CSAWGLARGFIF
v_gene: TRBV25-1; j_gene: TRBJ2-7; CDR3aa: CASSRQISYEHYF
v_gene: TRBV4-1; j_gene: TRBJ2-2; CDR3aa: CASSPSPSRDWELFF
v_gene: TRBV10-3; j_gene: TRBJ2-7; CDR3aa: CAIRGTGTTYEQYF
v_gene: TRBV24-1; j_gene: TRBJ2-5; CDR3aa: CATSGDSGALQETQYF
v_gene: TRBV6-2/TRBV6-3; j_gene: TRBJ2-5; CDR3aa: CASSYSTGGAFWRAETQYF
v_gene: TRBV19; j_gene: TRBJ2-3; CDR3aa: CASSIAGGATDTQYF
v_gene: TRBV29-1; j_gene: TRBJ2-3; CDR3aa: CSGGPTDTQYF
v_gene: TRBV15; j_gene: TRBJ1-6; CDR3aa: CATSLGRSSYNSPLNF